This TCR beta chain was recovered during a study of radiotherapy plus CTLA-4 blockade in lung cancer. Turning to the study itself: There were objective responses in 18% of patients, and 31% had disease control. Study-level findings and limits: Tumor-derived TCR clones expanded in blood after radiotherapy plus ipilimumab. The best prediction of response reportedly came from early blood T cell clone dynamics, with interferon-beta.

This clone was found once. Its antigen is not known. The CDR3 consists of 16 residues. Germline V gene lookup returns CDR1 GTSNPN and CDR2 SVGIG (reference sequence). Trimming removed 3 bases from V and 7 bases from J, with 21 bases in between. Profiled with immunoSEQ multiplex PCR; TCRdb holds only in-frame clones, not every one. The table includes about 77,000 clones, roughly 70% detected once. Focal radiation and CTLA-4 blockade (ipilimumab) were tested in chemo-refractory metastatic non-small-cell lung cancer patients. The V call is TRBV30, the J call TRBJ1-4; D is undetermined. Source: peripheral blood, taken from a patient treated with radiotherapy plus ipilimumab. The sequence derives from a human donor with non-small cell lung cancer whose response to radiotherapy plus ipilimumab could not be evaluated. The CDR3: CAWRSTRASGSEKLFF. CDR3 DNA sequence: TGTGCCTGGAGATCTACTCGGGCCTCGGGAAGTGAAAAACTGTTTTTT.